This T cell receptor (beta chain) originates from a study of siplizumab effects on memory and regulatory T cells. The study's findings and limits: Researchers did not confirm the suppressive function of proliferating Tregs from siplizumab cultures. Naive T cells appeared more diverse than memory cells and seemed to be major alloresponse contributors. In the presence of siplizumab, alloreactive sequences traceable to unstimulated CD4+ memory cells were significantly reduced.

CDR3 length: 12 residues. Germline V lookup: CDR1 SGHRS, CDR2 YFSETQ. The V and J ends lost 6 bases and 4 bases, in that order; junction bases with no gene match: 3. About 100,000 TCR templates underwent assay in each sample. Some clones are missing from TCRdb's copy, which holds only in-frame ones; the method was immunoSEQ multiplex PCR. The sample has approximately 100,000 clones, about 91% seen once. About this clone: The antigen remains unidentified.

The V gene is TRBV5-1, the J gene TRBJ2-5; 7 nucleotides agree with TRBD2. The source material was Tregs sorted from blood. This clonotype was sampled from a human donor in good health. The CDR3: CASNPGGETQYF. The CDR3 nucleotides are TGCGCCAGCAATCCGGGGGGAGAGACCCAGTACTTC. Using reference TRBV5-1 and TRBJ2-5 for the parts outside the CDR3, the full variable domain is KAGVTQTPRYLIKTRGQQVTLSCSPISGHRSVSWYQQTPGQGLQFLFEYFSETQRNKGNFPGRFSGRQFSNSRSEMNVSTLELGDSALYLCASNPGGETQYFGPGTRLLVL.